One T cell receptor (beta chain) is described in this entry. Its antigen is unknown. Per-base qualities were not stored, and no clone one base away is much larger. TCRbeta CDR3 regions were amplified from genomic DNA by means of the immunoSEQ Assay, a bias-controlled multiplex PCR. The authors' analysis ran thus. The number of nucleated cells in each sample was estimated from the amplification of reference gene primers within the assay. To quantify the absolute abundance of each unique TCRbeta CDR3 rearrangement, sequence reads were collapsed and filtered. For each sample, productive Simpson clonality was calculated by taking the square root of Simpson's diversity index across productive rearrangements. The clones in this table, taken by TCRdb from immuneACCESS, are in-frame only. Not every clone is retained; where verified, under half of the shortfall comes from an unresolved V gene, and the cause of the rest is unknown. V, J and clone size were drawn from that table, and D and trimming were deduced from the DNA. For this sample the table gives 250,000 to 300,000 clones, of which about nine tenths were detected only once. The ten most abundant clones make up roughly 6.3% of the sample.

These data belong to a study of blood T cell repertoires in COVID-19 (dated by TCRdb to the early 2020s). Broadly, across the study: Samples covering the acute and convalescent phases of COVID-19 were provided by collaborators in the United States, Italy and Spain. HLA class I and class II types, where available, came from metadata supplied by the sample provider rather than from assay-based typing. Nearly every sample came with metadata listing a de-identified subject ID, COVID-19 status, age in years and sex. The repertoires were released in a freely available public database meant as a resource for research on the immune response to SARS-CoV-2. The samples were drawn from two sources: the first 160 participants of the ongoing ImmuneRACE study, and 1,200 or so subjects contributed by 6 global collaborators. The material from the prospective study consisted of cDNA or gDNA derived from T cells, B-cell-depleted T cells, or PBMCs. The dataset comprised deeply sampled blood TCRbeta repertoires from subjects exposed to, actively infected with, or recovered from COVID-19.

At one collaborating source in Seattle, patients were enrolled during active infection and were followed longitudinally through the course of disease. The collaborating institutions used their own protocols to collect whole blood in K2EDTA tubes. For TCRbeta analysis, collaborators shipped samples as frozen whole blood, isolated PBMCs, or DNA extracted from either of those sample types. The paper as a whole reports these results and caveats: The quantity of clinical and demographic metadata differed by source and by participant and was supplied without curation.

The sample comprised peripheral blood. The source of this sequence is a woman in her forties or fifties with COVID-19, enrolled during active disease.

The CDR3: CSVEKSFNYGYTF. At the DNA level, the sequence is TGCAGCGTCGAGAAATCCTTTAACTATGGCTACACCTTC. The chain couples TRBV29-1 to TRBJ1-2, with the D gene not confidently named. V loses 6 bases of germline sequence and J loses 1 base, and the interval between the two ends is 12 bases. CDR1 and CDR2 are drawn from the germline V gene: SQVTM, ANQGSEA. The CDR3 runs 13 residues from the cysteine to the phenylalanine. Only the CDR3 region is kept as DNA, spanning 39 bases read in frame from base 1.